Below are 27 T cell receptor beta chains sequenced from a single sample in a study of blood T cell repertoires in COVID-19. TCRdb's copy holds only in-frame clones and misses some; the assay was immunoSEQ multiplex PCR. This repertoire shows a few hundred thousand clones, approximately 81% found once; its top ten account for 5% to 7.5%. Sequencing was done on a sample of PBMCs or T cells enriched from blood (not recorded which). All receptors come from a woman aged 50 to 60 who had been exposed to COVID-19.

This chain uses TRBV5-1 with TRBJ1-1; TRBD1 agrees at 12 bases. The CDR3 extends over 16 amino acids. V gave up 3 bases and J gave up 1 base; unmatched junction bases: 4. Germline values: CDR1 SGHRS, CDR2 YFSETQ. This chain's CDR3 is CASSSGTGGWNTEAFF. The CDR3 bases are TGCGCCAGCAGCTCCGGGACAGGGGGCTGGAACACTGAAGCTTTCTTT.

This clone showed up just once. As DNA, the CDR3 is TGCGCCAGCAGTGATTCAGGGCGCGAAGAGGGCTACACCTTC. It specifies CASSDSGREEGYTF. The rearrangement uses TRBV10-2 and TRBJ1-2, with a tentative D call TRBD1 (5 bases). Trimming shortened V by 3 bases and J by 8 bases, and 16 bases separated the two germline ends. Germline CDR1 WSHSY, CDR2 SAAADI. The CDR3 sequence is 14 residues long.

V usage is TRBV29-1 and J usage is TRBJ2-5; a weak D match, TRBD1 (6 bases). Germline CDR1 and CDR2: SQVTM and ANQGSEA. The CDR3 is 13 amino acids. Trimming shortened V by 6 bases and J by 4 bases, and 15 bases separated the two germline ends. CDR3 nucleotide sequence: TGCAGCGTCCGACAGGAGGCAGGAGAGACCCAGTACTTC. Translating gives CSVRQEAGETQYF.

The chain joins TRBV19 to TRBJ2-5; 10 bases agree with TRBD2. Germline V gene sequence: CDR1 LNHDA, CDR2 SQIVND (reference sequence). V shed 5 bases and J 1 base; nucleotides not matched to a gene: 4. The CDR3 covers 15 residues. The CDR3 bases are TGTGCCAGTAGTTCTAGCGGGGGCCTCCAAGAGACCCAGTACTTC. Translating gives CASSSSGGLQETQYF.

This chain joins TRBV11-2 and TRBJ2-3; 7 positions agree with TRBD1. The V gene's germline CDR1 is SGHAT and CDR2 FQNNGV. Losses at the gene ends were 1 base for V and 4 bases for J; bases not matched to a gene: 14. The CDR3 is 18 residues long. The CDR3 DNA is TGTGCCAGCAGCTTAGCCGGGTTTGGGCAGGGGGTTGCAGATACGCAGTATTTT. Its translation is CASSLAGFGQGVADTQYF. Full variable domain (rest looked up from reference TRBV11-2 and TRBJ2-3): EAGVAQSPRYKIIEKRQSVAFWCNPISGHATLYWYQQILGQGPKLLIQFQNNGVVDDSQLPKDRFSAERLKGVDSTLKIQPAKLEDSAVYLCASSLAGFGQGVADTQYFGPGTRLTVL.

The chain uses TRBV19 and TRBJ1-1; 10 nucleotides match TRBD1. The CDR3 loop spans 14 amino acids. From germline, CDR1 is LNHDA and CDR2 SQIVND (reference sequence). J lost 2 bases, V lost 4 bases, and 1 base had no gene match. The chain's CDR3 is CASSRTGGNTEAFF. In DNA, the CDR3 is TGTGCCAGTAGTAGGACAGGGGGAAACACTGAAGCTTTCTTT.

The chain has TRBV6-5 and TRBJ1-1; TRBD1 is a possible D gene (6 bases). Trimming shortened V by 8 bases and J by 4 bases, and 17 bases separated the two germline ends. Germline CDR1 MNHEY, CDR2 SVGAGI. The CDR3 extends over 14 amino acids. CDR3 sequence reads: CASLGGARSTEAFF. CDR3 nucleotides: TGTGCCAGCCTAGGGGGGGCGCGGAGCACTGAAGCTTTCTTT.

This chain joins TRBV29-1 and TRBJ1-1; D remains unclear. This CDR3 comprises 11 residues. Trimming pared 6 bases from V and 0 bases from J, leaving 5 bases between. The germline V gene encodes CDR1 SQVTM and CDR2 ANQGSEA. CDR3 region: CSVSVNTEAFF. The CDR3 DNA follows: TGCAGCGTCTCGGTGAACACTGAAGCTTTCTTT.

V usage is TRBV7-9 and J usage is TRBJ2-7; 8 bases match TRBD2. The CDR3 is 15 residues long. The germline V gene has CDR1 SEHNR and CDR2 FQNEAQ (reference sequence). J was trimmed by 4 bases and V by 2 bases; bases with no gene match: 7. The CDR3 sequence: CASSLRSGGPYEQYF. CDR3 nucleotide sequence: TGTGCCAGCAGCTTAAGAAGCGGGGGACCATACGAGCAGTACTTC.

The genes are TRBV7-9 and TRBJ1-2; the match to TRBD1 covers 12 bases. V was pared by 3 bases and J by 8 bases, with 10 bases of the junction left unmatched. Germline CDR1 is SEHNR and CDR2 is FQNEAQ (reference sequence). The CDR3 is 16 amino acids. Here the CDR3 DNA reads TGTGCCAGCAGCTTCAATCCCGGGACAGGGGGCAAGGGCTACACCTTC. Protein: CASSFNPGTGGKGYTF.

The chain is built from TRBV7-9 and TRBJ1-1, with 8 bases aligning to TRBD1. Germline trimming cut 5 bases from V and 1 base from J; bases unmatched to any gene: 3. The CDR3 is 14 residues long. Per the germline V gene, CDR1 is SEHNR and CDR2 is FQNEAQ (reference sequence). The CDR3 loop is CASSPQGGNTEAFF. The CDR3 DNA sequence: TGTGCCAGCAGCCCACAGGGGGGGAACACTGAAGCTTTCTTT.

J is TRBJ1-2 and V is TRBV9; possibly TRBD1 for D (6 bases). The CDR3 is 13 residues long. Germline values: CDR1 SGDLS, CDR2 YYNGEE. V lost 3 bases, J lost 3 bases, and 9 bases lay in between. CDR3 amino acids: CASSEQGDYGYTF. The CDR3 DNA sequence: TGTGCCAGCAGCGAACAGGGTGACTATGGCTACACCTTC.

This chain uses TRBV7-9 with TRBJ1-4; 7 bases map to TRBD1. After removal of 5 bases from V and 6 bases from J, the junction contained 12 bases not matched to a gene. Germline loops: CDR1 SEHNR, CDR2 FQNEAQ (reference sequence). This CDR3 is 16 amino acids long. CDR3 residues: CASSPTPGQRYEKLFF. CDR3 nucleotides: TGTGCCAGCAGCCCGACGCCGGGACAGAGATATGAAAAACTGTTTTTT.

The chain has TRBV3-1 (or the pseudogene TRBV3-2) and TRBJ1-2; no clear D gene. The CDR3 extends over 15 amino acids. The V and J ends lost 3 bases and 7 bases respectively, with 18 bases between them. Germline V gives CDR1 LGHDT, CDR2 YNNKEL (reference sequence). In nucleotides, the CDR3 is TGTGCCAGCAGCCAGGGAAGGACGAGCGGAGGTGGCTACACCTTC. Its translation is CASSQGRTSGGGYTF.

The rearrangement joins TRBV15 to TRBJ1-5, with TRBD1 as a possible D gene (6 bases). The V end was cut by 0 bases, the J end by 7 bases, with 10 bases between. CDR3 length: 14 amino acids. Germline V gene data show CDR1 as LNHNV and CDR2 as YYDKDF (reference sequence). CDR3 in DNA: TGTGCCACCAGCAGAGATCGTGGGGGCCAGCCCCAGCATTTT. Translation gives CATSRDRGGQPQHF.

The chain uses TRBV6-2 or TRBV6-3 and TRBJ1-1, with D possibly matching TRBD1 (6 bases). Trimming stripped 3 bases from V and 2 bases from J, with 10 bases between. Germline V gives CDR1 MNHEY, CDR2 SVGEGT. CDR3 size: 14 residues. The CDR3 DNA reads TGTGCCAGCAGTTATGGGGGCCGTAACACTGAAGCTTTCTTT. Amino acid sequence: CASSYGGRNTEAFF.

The chain combines TRBV19 with TRBJ2-7, with D perhaps TRBD2 (5 bases). Trimming cost V 1 base and J 0 bases, with 13 bases left between them. The germline V gene encodes CDR1 LNHDA and CDR2 SQIVND (reference sequence). The CDR3 has 16 amino acids. The CDR3 nucleotides are TGTGCCAGTAGTATAGGACTGGGAGCTTCCTCCTACGAGCAGTACTTC. This codes for CASSIGLGASSYEQYF.

The chain couples TRBV11-2 to TRBJ1-6, with TRBD1 as a possible D gene (5 bases). Trimming took 3 bases from V and 11 from J, leaving 14 bases between them. Germline V CDR1 and CDR2: SGHAT, FQNNGV. The CDR3 has 14 amino acids. The CDR3 DNA is TGTGCCAGCAGCTTTTATGGGGAAGGGGCACCCCTCCACTTT. This codes for CASSFYGEGAPLHF.

This clone showed up just once. This chain links TRBV30 with TRBJ1-2; D gene unclear. The germline gives CDR1 GTSNPN, CDR2 SVGIG (reference sequence). V was clipped by 3 bases and J by 6 bases, with 14 bases between them. The CDR3 sequence is 13 residues long. CDR3 in DNA: TGTGCCTGGAGCCCCAGCGATCTCGATGGCTACACCTTC. It codes for CAWSPSDLDGYTF.

This chain joins TRBV12-3 or TRBV12-4 and TRBJ1-2; 7 bases match TRBD1. CDR3 length: 12 residues. J gave up 5 bases and V 6 bases, and 3 bases lay outside the gene matches. The CDR3 loop reads CASSGTVYGYTF. The CDR3 nucleotides read TGTGCCAGCAGCGGGACAGTATATGGCTACACCTTC.

This chain joins TRBV28 and TRBJ1-1, with D perhaps TRBD1 (5 bases). This CDR3 contains 14 residues. Germline V CDR1 and CDR2: MDHEN, SYDVKM. The V end lost 3 bases, the J end lost 4 bases, and 12 bases lay between the germline ends. CDR3 residues: CASSLTSRGTEAFF. As DNA, the CDR3 is TGTGCCAGCAGTTTGACTAGTAGGGGCACTGAAGCTTTCTTT.

This clone has at least ten counts. The chain is built from TRBV15 and TRBJ2-7, with a possible D match to TRBD1 (6 bases). Trimming took 0 bases from V and 4 from J, leaving 16 bases between them. Germline assignment: CDR1 LNHNV and CDR2 YYDKDF (reference sequence). The CDR3 runs 16 residues. The CDR3 sequence is CATSRDPGQTSYEQYF. As DNA, the CDR3 is TGTGCCACCAGCAGAGATCCTGGACAGACTTCATACGAGCAGTACTTC.

This rearrangement joins TRBV27 to TRBJ1-4; maybe TRBD1 (5 bases). The CDR3 is 14 amino acids. The germline gives CDR1 MNHEY, CDR2 SMNVEV (reference sequence). V was trimmed by 5 bases and J by 7 bases, leaving 14 bases between them. This CDR3 is CASSPWGDGEKLFF. CDR3 nucleotide sequence: TGTGCCAGCAGTCCCTGGGGGGACGGTGAAAAACTGTTTTTT.

This chain links TRBV11-2 with TRBJ2-7; D possibly corresponds to TRBD2 (6 bases). Trimming removed 1 base from V and 0 bases from J, with 10 bases in between. CDR3 length equals 15 residues. Germline CDR1 and CDR2: SGHAT and FQNNGV. In DNA form, the CDR3 reads TGTGCCAGCAGCTTAGGACGGACTACCTCCTACGAGCAGTACTTC. It translates to CASSLGRTTSYEQYF.

This chain links TRBV6-6 with TRBJ2-5, with D tentatively TRBD2 (6 bases). The CDR3 covers 17 residues. Germline loops: CDR1 MNHNY, CDR2 SVGAGI (reference sequence). V was clipped by 5 bases and J by 1 base, with 20 bases between them. As DNA, the CDR3 is TGTGCCAGCAGTCATCTAGGGGCGGGGCGCTTCCAAGAGACCCAGTACTTC. It translates to CASSHLGAGRFQETQYF.

The chain carries TRBV28 and TRBJ2-7; possibly TRBD2 for D (6 bases). The CDR3 runs 15 residues. Deletions cut 6 bases from V and 1 base from J, with 16 bases between. The germline V gene has CDR1 MDHEN and CDR2 SYDVKM. CDR3 bases: TGTGCCAGCAGGAGCTCGCAGCGGGCATCCTACGAGCAGTACTTC. Amino acids: CASRSSQRASYEQYF.

The chain has TRBV6-5 and TRBJ1-3; D may be TRBD1 (5 bases). The CDR3 is 14 residues long. The germline V gene encodes CDR1 MNHEY and CDR2 SVGAGI. Trimming took 2 bases from V and 5 from J, leaving 10 bases between them. The DNA for the CDR3 is TGTGCCAGCAGTTACGGGGCAACACGAAACACCATATATTTT. Protein: CASSYGATRNTIYF.